These 8 T cell receptor beta chains came from one sample sequenced in a study of response to subunit inactivated influenza vaccine. TCRdb recomputed calls from the RT-PCR reads with MiXCR, one row per CDR3 protein. In the table there are 700,000 to 800,000 distinct CDR3 sequences, about a fifth of which are singletons. The material sequenced was PBMCs from blood, taken about 5 days after vaccination. These TCRs come from a man aged 50 to 60 who received an inactivated influenza vaccine.

The chain has TRBV10-3 and TRBJ2-5, with D possibly matching TRBD1 (7 bases). Germline assignment: CDR1 ENHRY and CDR2 SYGVKD. The CDR3 loop spans 15 amino acids. Trimming took off 0 bases at V and 4 bases at J, with 12 bases between the two ends. The CDR3 region is CAISESRQGGETQYF. In nucleotides, the CDR3 is TGTGCCATCAGTGAGTCGCGACAGGGAGGAGAGACCCAGTACTTC.

This clonotype has only a few counts. The chain recombines TRBV20-1 with TRBJ2-7, with 8 bases fitting TRBD1. This CDR3 spans 14 amino acids. The junction had 12 bases not matched to a gene; V was cut back by 5 bases and J by 6 bases. CDR1 and CDR2 from the germline V gene are DFQATT and SNEGSKA (reference sequence). The DNA of the CDR3 is TGCAGTGCTCAGAAGATTACAGGGGGGATCGAGCAGTACTTC. Its translation is CSAQKITGGIEQYF.

The genes are TRBV7-2 and TRBJ2-2; no firm D call. V was trimmed by 1 base and J by 2 bases, leaving 11 bases between them. CDR3 length equals 16 residues. Looked up from germline, CDR1 is SGHTA and CDR2 is FQGNSA. CDR3 nucleotides: TGTGCCAGCAGCTTAGGCCCAGCCGGCAACACCGGGGAGCTGTTTTTT. Protein: CASSLGPAGNTGELFF.

The V gene is TRBV5-5, the J gene TRBJ2-3; 12 positions agree with TRBD1. Germline CDR1 reads SGHKS; CDR2 reads YYEKEE (reference sequence). Trimming removed 3 bases from V and 4 bases from J; junction bases left unmatched: 12. The CDR3 is 18 residues long. CDR3 residues: CASSSVLGTGGGADTQYF. CDR3 DNA: TGTGCCAGCAGCTCGGTGTTAGGGACAGGGGGCGGTGCAGATACGCAGTATTTT.

This clonotype was counted only a few times. The chain joins TRBV4-3 to TRBJ2-3; 7 positions match TRBD2. The CDR3 is made up of 17 amino acids. V was clipped by 0 bases and J by 3 bases; unmatched bases: 9. Germline V gene data show CDR1 as LGHNA and CDR2 as YSLEER. The CDR3 reads CASSQDPGGVGTDTQYF. The CDR3, as DNA: TGCGCCAGCAGCCAAGACCCGGGAGGCGTTGGAACAGATACGCAGTATTTT.

The rearrangement links TRBV4-3 to TRBJ2-3, with 10 bases aligning to TRBD2. The CDR3 totals 16 residues. Germline CDR1 LGHNA, CDR2 YSLEER. V was clipped by 3 bases and J by 4 bases; unmatched bases: 7. Written as DNA, the CDR3 is TGCGCCAGCAGCCAGTACGAGCGGGGGGGCTCAGATACGCAGTATTTT. It codes for CASSQYERGGSDTQYF.

The chain couples TRBV6-1 to TRBJ2-3; D is uncertain. Trimming removed 0 bases at V and 6 bases at J, with 10 bases between. The CDR3 runs to 14 residues. Germline CDR1 is MNHNS and CDR2 is SASEGT. This CDR3 reads CASSEASAMDTQYF. The CDR3 coding sequence is TGTGCCAGCAGTGAAGCGAGCGCGATGGATACGCAGTATTTT.

The chain uses TRBV20-1 and TRBJ2-7; 10 nucleotides align to TRBD2. The junction had 2 bases not matched to a gene; V was cut back by 4 bases and J by 2 bases. CDR3 length: 13 amino acids. CDR1 and CDR2 (germline): DFQATT, SNEGSKA (reference sequence). The CDR3 here is CSAMSGRAYEQYF. CDR3 bases: TGCAGTGCTATGAGCGGGAGGGCCTACGAGCAGTACTTC.